The sequence of this T cell receptor beta chain was determined in a study of blood T cell repertoires in COVID-19. Looking at the study overall: Whether acute or convalescent, the COVID-19 samples came from the United States, Italy and Spain. In each case, the material was cDNA or gDNA derived from T cells, B-cell-depleted T cells, or PBMCs.

Per the authors' pipeline: How many nucleated cells were present was estimated from reference gene primer amplification. Profiling relied on immunoSEQ multiplex PCR, and the TCRdb table lists in-frame clones only, not all of them. V, J and clone size are taken as reported in that table, and D and trimming were inferred from the DNA itself. The table records about 170,000 clones, 80% to 95% of them present only once. CDR1 and CDR2 (germline): LGHDT, YNNKEL (reference sequence). The CDR3 runs 18 residues. Trimming removed 1 base from V and 0 bases from J, with 13 bases in between. The chain carries TRBV3-1 (or the pseudogene TRBV3-2) and TRBJ1-6; D ambiguous. The sequence was obtained from a woman aged 50 to 65 with acute or convalescent COVID-19. Sequencing used peripheral blood. The CDR3 DNA reads as TGTGCCAGCAGCCAAGGAATGGGTCGGAGCTCCTATAATTCACCCCTCCACTTT. Residues: CASSQGMGRSSYNSPLHF.